This TCR beta chain was sequenced during a study of T cell responses to AZD1222 COVID-19 vaccine. Study findings and constraints: Spike was spanned by vaccine-associated CD4 TCRs, which were dominant at 160-218 and 743-854. Seropositive AZD1222 recipients at baseline numbered only five or six.

Produced via immunoSEQ multiplex PCR; TCRdb's table is partial and in-frame only. This sample has 130,000 to 150,000 clones, with over 85% found just once. As concerns this clone: What it binds is not known.

The material sequenced was peripheral blood, taken on day 0 of AZD1222 vaccination. This TCR derives from an adult in good health.

For the CDR3, the DNA is TGCAGTGCTAGTAGGGTTAATGAGCAGTTCTTC. This sequence encodes CSASRVNEQFF. The V call is TRBV20-1, the J call TRBJ2-1; D call uncertain. The CDR3 consists of 11 residues. The ends were cut back, 3 bases at V and 7 bases at J, with 7 bases in the middle. From germline, CDR1 is DFQATT and CDR2 SNEGSKA (reference sequence).